Listed here is a single T cell receptor (beta chain). This clone has only a few counts. No cognate antigen has been identified for it. No base-level quality is on record; no much larger clone is a single base apart. The data belong to a study of cytomegalovirus exposure and HLA in healthy donors (dated by TCRdb to 2015 to 2018). About the full investigation: An earlier analysis of roughly 500 of the donors reported 276 Gb of sequence data and 90 million to 120 million unique TCR beta sequences obtained from about 170 million T cells. Donor age, sex, ethnicity and CMV serostatus were compiled alongside the repertoire data. Among the 398 genotyped donors, 75% to 90% belonged to the genetic ancestry cluster associated with self-reported Caucasian donors. To predict cytomegalovirus infection status, the study combined high-throughput TCR immunosequencing, statistical association of individual TCRs with disease status, and machine learning. The study used immunosequencing to profile the T cell repertoires of several hundred subjects and linked those repertoires to cytomegalovirus serostatus. Genome-wide SNP genotypes for about 65% of the roughly 700 donors were used in a later genetic analysis, which treated that subset as a discovery cohort. In an earlier analysis of a few hundred of the donors, high-throughput TCR beta sequencing was used to judge whether each TCR beta V gene segment behaved as functional or pseudogenic. Rather than using new phenotypic data, the later analysis identified candidate immune exposures from TCR beta sequences and from how often those sequences occurred across donors. About five DR-DQ haplotypes were treated as single units for association and clustering because of strong linkage in the cohort. The study aimed to test whether cataloging public T cell receptors could reveal signatures of past pathogen exposure. The number of typed donors differed by locus: about 629-630 for A, B, C, DRB1 and DQB1; approximately 520 for DQA1; fewer than 610 for DPA1; and 400 to 480 for DPB1. Along with the approximately 620-subject first cohort, a separate validation cohort of over 90 different subjects was used. A later analysis re-analyzed previously published TCR beta repertoires from 550 to 700 donors and added high-resolution HLA genotyping to study TCR occurrence patterns. HLA typing included class I and class II loci at four-digit resolution. Across 300 to 400 genotyped donors of the cohort, an average of roughly 250,000 unique TCR beta nucleotide sequences per donor were sequenced, and roughly 20% of those sequences were non-productive. All discovery cohort repertoires had been generated using a single sequencing platform. About 280 gigabases of sequencing data and tens of millions of unique TCR sequences were included in an early release covering around 650 HLA-typed donors. Study-wide conclusions, independent of this receptor: Immune exposure information for the cohort was limited to CMV serostatus. An earlier analysis of 587 of the donors showed that most TCR beta V segments appeared in productive rearrangements either about 87% or about 30% of the time, which broadly matched IMGT annotations. The study listed approximately 160 TCR beta chains as associated with cytomegalovirus. In a later analysis, HLA-associated TCR beta chains were found to be more clonally expanded and to have lower generation probabilities than equally common non-associated chains. Cytomegalovirus status was reported to be diagnosed by the classifier with high specificity and sensitivity in both the original and validation cohorts. Because counts were too low, seventeen rarely observed V segments, including chromosome 9 orphons, were left out of the earlier analysis of 587 of the donors. Specific HLA alleles were associated with over 15,000 TCR beta sequences at a false discovery rate of 0.05 in a later analysis. It was suggested by the authors that the approach could potentially be generalized to other disease states and immunological phenotypes. V-gene and J-gene trimming of TCR beta chains was associated with a missense DCLRE1C variant in a later genetic analysis, and the association was replicated in an independent cohort. Correlated functional status among segregating V segments might reflect linkage disequilibrium, but an unknown experimental factor could not be ruled out. In a later genetic analysis, fewer N-insertions in productive TCRs were reported among donors in an Asian-associated ancestry cluster than the roughly 700-donor mean. When HLA alleles, especially DR and DQ, strongly co-occurred, TCR associations were difficult to assign to individual alleles. In vitro tests confirmed that a few of the cytomegalovirus-associated TCR beta chains recognize cytomegalovirus antigens. Most TCR sequences were observed very rarely across donors, whereas some public TCRs were present in many individuals. In a later analysis, most CMV-associated TCR beta chains were found to appear HLA-restricted, with HLA associations seemingly driven largely by CMV exposure. Because HLA typing was missing for some donors at each locus, association tests included only the typed subset. The cohort was sequenced for TCR beta chains only, and without alpha or paired-chain data the features that could be detected were limited. Presence/absence analyses assumed roughly uniform sequencing depth across donors, an assumption that may not hold. A later analysis found that TCR association rates varied across HLA loci, with DRB1 alleles showing the most associated TCRs and HLA-C alleles the fewest. In a later analysis, several top co-occurrence clusters were reported to appear linked to parvovirus B19, influenza, CMV and Epstein-Barr virus. A group of highly shared sequence variants was considered likely to be a technical artifact of the sequencing pipeline. A further reported finding was that TCR beta sequences accurately predicted the HLA-A and HLA-B alleles for most subjects in the first cohort.

The cohort consisted of 600 to 750 healthy bone marrow donors. All cohort members were sampled while nominally healthy, although unrecorded immune exposures were likely present. The donor tested CMV seropositive, placing the donor among the roughly 300 seropositive members of the cohort. Each donor provided a peripheral blood sample, and peripheral blood mononuclear cells were used for TCR beta sequencing. Genomic DNA extraction from the blood cell samples was performed with the Qiagen DNeasy Blood Extraction Kit. Library creation used the immunoSEQ multiplex PCR assay. The multiplex PCR relied on a mix of 60 forward primers for TCR Vbeta segments and 13 reverse primers for TCR Jbeta segments. The CDR3 region of rearranged TCR beta genes was amplified from genomic DNA by a multiplex PCR assay. On the Illumina HiSeq System, the amplified TCR beta libraries were sequenced as 87-base-pair reads. In the source study's methods: A later analysis tallied around 82 million unique TCR beta chains across the 700 or so repertoires, and some 10 million of those chains were shared by two or more donors. Raw reads were error-corrected and collapsed into unique sequences by a nearest-neighbor algorithm in which closely related sequences were merged to remove PCR and sequencing errors. To assign V, D and J gene segments, CDR3 sequences were aligned to IMGT reference sequences. For a sequence to be retained, a match of at least six nucleotides to both a V gene segment and a J gene segment was required. A rearrangement was called productive if the CDR3 had no stop codons and remained in frame with V and J, and every other rearrangement was called non-productive. CDR3 was defined according to IMGT convention as the region running from the second conserved V-encoded cysteine to the conserved J-encoded phenylalanine. The earlier analysis of roughly 590 of the donors excluded sequences that lacked an unambiguous match to a single V gene segment. In an earlier analysis of approximately 560 of the donors, a V segment was called functional when productive rearrangements were above 56.7%, and segregating when the standard deviation between donors exceeded 5%. A statistical classification framework was developed to diagnose cytomegalovirus status using the catalog of TCR beta chain sequences. A later analysis assigned V and J genes by comparing TCR nucleotide sequences with IMGT/GENE-DB human TR gene sequences. A later analysis assigned CDR3 sequences and most-parsimonious VDJ recombination scenarios with the TCRdist pipeline. A later analysis defined each TCR beta chain by its CDR3 amino acid sequence plus V-gene family, and excluded reads lacking a unique V-gene family. To address suspected cross-contamination and a sequencing artifact, a later analysis removed a few hundred highly shared, low-generation-probability nucleotide sequences. In a later analysis, a clonal expansion index was calculated for each public chain from normalized within-repertoire ranks of inferred template counts. In a later analysis, generation probabilities were computed with a VDJ recombination model fitted to out-of-frame rearrangements, and the resulting probabilities were checked against IGoR. A later analysis scored TCR-TCR, TCR-HLA and TCR-CMV co-occurrence with hypergeometric tests, applying a repertoire-size bias correction to TCR pairs. To estimate false discovery rates, a later analysis permuted the HLA or CMV assignments 20 times. A later analysis grouped co-occurring TCRs with DBSCAN, adding TCRdist sequence similarity when clustering within HLA-allele-positive subsets. For co-occurrence clustering, repertoires with fewer than 30,000 or more than 120,000 public chains were excluded, along with a handful of repertoires with anomalous nucleotide sharing. TCRdb re-hosts the immuneACCESS table, in-frame sequences only. Its copies lack some clones; in the studies checked, an unresolved V gene accounts for under half of them, and the cause for the rest is not known. D and trimming were read from the DNA, whereas the V and J calls and clone size are those reported in that table. This sample comprises about 95,000 clones, just under 70% of them detected only once. The ten largest account for approximately 16% of the sample.

This receptor was taken from a woman aged 45-60 years in good health and CMV-seropositive. Sequenced: PBMCs.

The CDR3 region: CAWDPGTPNYGYTF. The DNA sequence is TGTGCCTGGGACCCCGGGACACCGAACTATGGCTACACCTTC. The chain employs TRBV30 and TRBJ1-2; the D gene is possibly TRBD1, with 6 bases matching. V loses 5 bases, J loses 2 bases, and the germline ends lie 15 bases apart. The CDR3 measures 14 amino acids from cysteine to phenylalanine. Only the CDR3 region is kept as DNA, spanning 42 bases read in frame from base 1. For CDR1 and CDR2, the germline V gene (reference sequence) lists GTSNPN and SVGIG.